This T cell receptor beta chain comes out of a study of response to subunit inactivated influenza vaccine. CDR1 and CDR2 (germline): ENHRY, SYGVKD. V was pared by 6 bases and J by 1 base, with 4 bases of the junction left unmatched. This CDR3 is built from 14 residues. This clonotype was picked up many times. Antigen specificity is unknown. Study results and caveats: Every seasonal influenza vaccination brings in few new T cells, the authors suggested.

TCRdb processed the RT-PCR reads anew with MiXCR; each CDR3 protein has one entry. The sample lists hundreds of thousands of distinct CDR3 sequences; about 25% were seen once. This specimen consisted of CD4+ T cells sorted from PBMCs, obtained around 5 days after vaccination. The receptor was isolated from a man aged 50 to 59 who received an inactivated influenza vaccine. The chain recombines TRBV10-3 with TRBJ2-3; 7 bases map to TRBD1. The CDR3 here is CAIRDRSGTDTQYF. In DNA form, the CDR3 reads TGTGCCATCAGGGACAGGTCCGGCACAGATACGCAGTATTTT.